The next 26 T cell receptor beta chains were all read from a single sample in a study of shared clonotypes between healthy human individuals. Naive CD8 populations comprised CD45RO-negative cells positively selected for CCR7, excluding terminally differentiated effector memory CD45RA+ cells. Repertoires were generated with immunoSEQ multiplex PCR, while TCRdb's copy carries only in-frame clones and drops some. Of about 820,000 clones in the sample, 92% are singletons; the top ten hold around 24%. The source material was naive CD8+ T cells sorted from blood. The receptors were sampled from a young man in good health.

The chain recombines TRBV27 with TRBJ2-1, with TRBD2 as a possible D gene (6 bases). The germline V gene encodes CDR1 MNHEY and CDR2 SMNVEV (reference sequence). Trimming took 3 bases from V and 3 from J, leaving 9 bases between them. This CDR3 has 14 residues. The CDR3 is CASSLGGVYNEQFF. CDR3 coding DNA: TGTGCCAGCAGTTTGGGCGGGGTCTACAATGAGCAGTTCTTC.

This rearrangement joins TRBV5-6 to TRBJ1-5; 7 nucleotides agree with TRBD1. Germline V lookup: CDR1 SGHDT, CDR2 YYEEEE. CDR3 length: 13 amino acids. Trimming cost V 5 bases and J 3 bases; bases outside gene matches: 2. The CDR3 nucleotides are TGTGCCAGCAGTGGACAGGCCAATCAGCCCCAGCATTTT. It yields the protein CASSGQANQPQHF.

This chain connects TRBV7-8 to TRBJ2-7, with D uncertain. CDR3 size: 13 residues. Trimming shortened V by 4 bases and J by 6 bases, and 13 bases separated the two germline ends. The V gene's germline CDR1 is SGHVS and CDR2 FQNEAQ. CDR3 in DNA: TGTGCCAGCAGCTCCCCCGAACCTGGCGAGCAGTACTTC. It translates to CASSSPEPGEQYF.

V is TRBV27 and J is TRBJ2-1; 10 nucleotides align to TRBD2. Germline V gives CDR1 MNHEY, CDR2 SMNVEV (reference sequence). This CDR3 has 17 amino acids. The ends lost 5 bases at V and 0 bases at J; junction bases unmatched: 7. Written as DNA, the CDR3 is TGTGCCAGCAGTCCCATCCTAGCGGGAGTCTCCTACAATGAGCAGTTCTTC. Translated: CASSPILAGVSYNEQFF.

This clone has just one count. The rearrangement links TRBV29-1 to TRBJ2-1, with 14 bases that match TRBD2. Germline loops: CDR1 SQVTM, CDR2 ANQGSEA. The CDR3 length is 18 residues. The V segment lost 6 bases and the J segment 0 bases; nucleotides outside the gene matches: 10. CDR3 protein: CSVQGLAGGGGSYNEQFF. For the CDR3, the DNA is TGCAGCGTGCAAGGACTAGCGGGAGGTGGGGGCTCCTACAATGAGCAGTTCTTC.

This chain joins TRBV11-2 and TRBJ2-1, with D possibly being TRBD2 (5 bases). Looked up from germline, CDR1 is SGHAT and CDR2 is FQNNGV. The V end was cut by 4 bases, the J end by 2 bases, with 15 bases between. The CDR3 is 16 residues long. The CDR3 loop reads CASSSGPRETYNEQFF. The DNA for the CDR3 is TGTGCCAGCAGCTCCGGCCCCCGGGAAACCTACAATGAGCAGTTCTTC.

This CDR3 is CASSSYGQGHTGELFF. CDR3 bases: TGTGCCAGCAGTTCATACGGGCAGGGCCACACCGGGGAGCTGTTTTTT. The V gene is TRBV28, the J gene TRBJ2-2, with TRBD1 as a possible D gene (5 bases). The CDR3 is made up of 16 amino acids. V was trimmed by 4 bases and J by 3 bases, leaving 15 bases between them. Germline loops: CDR1 MDHEN, CDR2 SYDVKM. Full variable domain (outside the CDR3, taken from reference TRBV28 and TRBJ2-2): DVKVTQSSRYLVKRTGEKVFLECVQDMDHENMFWYRQDPGLGLRLIYFSYDVKMKEKGDIPEGYSVSREKKERFSLILESASTNQTSMYLCASSSYGQGHTGELFFGEGSRLTVL.

The chain joins TRBV7-9 to TRBJ2-2; D gene unclear. The CDR3 extends over 14 amino acids. Germline V gene sequence: CDR1 SEHNR, CDR2 FQNEAQ (reference sequence). The V end lost 6 bases, the J end lost 8 bases, and 16 bases lay between the germline ends. The DNA for the CDR3 is TGTGCCAGCAGACGAGAAGGCGCAAGGGGGGAGCTGTTTTTT. It yields the protein CASRREGARGELFF. Based on the CDR3 plus reference TRBV7-9 and TRBJ2-2, the full variable domain is DTGVSQNPRHKITKRGQNVTFRCDPISEHNRLYWYRQTLGQGPEFLTYFQNEAQLEKSRLLSDRFSAERPKGSFSTLEIQRTEQGDSAMYLCASRREGARGELFFGEGSRLTVL.

CDR3 amino acids: CASSQDYRGSSYEQYF. CDR3 nucleotides: TGCGCCAGCAGCCAAGATTATAGGGGGTCCTCCTACGAGCAGTACTTC. The V call is TRBV4-1, the J call TRBJ2-7; maybe TRBD1 (6 bases). The V end was cut by 0 bases, the J end by 0 bases, with 12 bases between. This CDR3 contains 16 residues. In germline, CDR1 is MGHRA, CDR2 YSYEKL.

The table lists this clone with a count of one. The V and J genes are TRBV2 and TRBJ2-1; TRBD1 agrees at 9 bases. The germline V gene encodes CDR1 SNHLY and CDR2 FYNNEI. The CDR3 sequence is 15 residues long. With 0 bases clipped from V and 8 bases from J, the junction kept 5 bases outside the gene matches. The CDR3 region is CASSEATGGLDEQFF. Written as DNA, the CDR3 is TGTGCCAGCAGTGAAGCGACAGGGGGGCTCGATGAGCAGTTCTTC.

The chain couples TRBV23-1 to TRBJ1-4; unclear D gene. TRBV23-1 is sorted into the ORF group, with uncertain function. V lost 6 bases and J 7 bases, leaving 3 bases between the germline ends. The length of the CDR3 is 10 residues. CDR3 sequence: CASRPEKLFF. CDR3 bases: TGCGCCAGCAGACCTGAAAAACTGTTTTTT.

The V call is TRBV15, the J call TRBJ1-2; no firm D call. The CDR3 is made up of 15 amino acids. V was pared by 2 bases and J by 0 bases, with 10 bases between. CDR1 and CDR2 (germline): LNHNV, YYDKDF (reference sequence). The CDR3 sequence: CATSRTDKANYGYTF. The CDR3 DNA sequence: TGTGCCACCAGCAGAACCGACAAAGCTAACTATGGCTACACCTTC. The full variable domain, completed using reference TRBV15 and TRBJ1-2, is DAMVIQNPRYQVTQFGKPVTLSCSQTLNHNVMYWYQQKSSQAPKLLFHYYDKDFNNEADTPDNFQSRRPNTSFCFLDIRSPGLGDTAMYLCATSRTDKANYGYTFGSGTRLTVV.

The chain uses TRBV15 and TRBJ2-2, with 10 bases matching TRBD2. CDR1 LNHNV and CDR2 YYDKDF come from the germline V gene (reference sequence). V shed 2 bases and J 4 bases; nucleotides not matched to a gene: 7. The CDR3 runs 17 residues. The CDR3 coding sequence is TGTGCCACCAGCAGATCCAGGACTAGCGGAGGCACCGGGGAGCTGTTTTTT. As protein: CATSRSRTSGGTGELFF. The full variable domain, rest sourced from reference TRBV15 and TRBJ2-2, is DAMVIQNPRYQVTQFGKPVTLSCSQTLNHNVMYWYQQKSSQAPKLLFHYYDKDFNNEADTPDNFQSRRPNTSFCFLDIRSPGLGDTAMYLCATSRSRTSGGTGELFFGEGSRLTVL.

This chain uses TRBV10-1 with TRBJ2-1; tentatively, D is TRBD1 (5 bases). Germline V gives CDR1 WNHNN, CDR2 SYGVQD (reference sequence). V lost 4 bases and J lost 8, with 21 bases in between. The CDR3 covers 16 residues. Here the CDR3 reads CASSALGRAPGDEQFF. CDR3 bases: TGCGCCAGCAGTGCTCTGGGCAGGGCGCCTGGAGATGAGCAGTTCTTC.

In DNA, the CDR3 is TGTGCCAGCAGGGGAGCGGGAGAGATCCACTACGAGCAGTACTTC. Translation: CASRGAGEIHYEQYF. J is TRBJ2-7 and V is TRBV27; 8 bases are shared with TRBD2. In germline, CDR1 is MNHEY, CDR2 SMNVEV (reference sequence). The V and J ends lost 6 bases and 3 bases, in that order; junction bases with no gene match: 10. The CDR3 loop spans 15 amino acids.

V and J are TRBV7-9 and TRBJ1-5, with 8 bases identical to TRBD1. The CDR3 covers 14 residues. Germline V CDR1 and CDR2: SEHNR, FQNEAQ (reference sequence). V shed 5 bases and J 8 bases; nucleotides not matched to a gene: 8. CDR3 amino acids: CASSPTGVIEPQHF. In nucleotides, the CDR3 is TGTGCCAGCAGCCCGACAGGGGTGATAGAGCCCCAGCATTTT.

The CDR3 is CASSPSVPRYEQYF. The CDR3 nucleotides are TGTGCCAGCAGTCCCTCAGTGCCCCGCTACGAGCAGTACTTC. This chain connects TRBV27 to TRBJ2-7; D gene ambiguous. Per germline, CDR1 MNHEY and CDR2 SMNVEV (reference sequence). Trimming removed 5 bases from V and 3 bases from J, with 14 bases in between. CDR3 length: 14 amino acids.

The CDR3 region is CASTSDRRVTEAFF. The CDR3 DNA reads TGTGCCAGCACCTCGGACAGGAGGGTCACTGAAGCTTTCTTT. This chain connects TRBV28 to TRBJ1-1; 7 bases match TRBD1. The V segment lost 7 bases and the J segment 4 bases; nucleotides outside the gene matches: 9. The CDR3 is 14 amino acids. Per germline, CDR1 MDHEN and CDR2 SYDVKM. Combining the CDR3 with reference TRBV28 and TRBJ1-1 gives the whole variable domain DVKVTQSSRYLVKRTGEKVFLECVQDMDHENMFWYRQDPGLGLRLIYFSYDVKMKEKGDIPEGYSVSREKKERFSLILESASTNQTSMYLCASTSDRRVTEAFFGQGTRLTVV.

A single count supports this clone. This rearrangement joins TRBV27 to TRBJ2-3; 11 nucleotides agree with TRBD2. V was pared by 6 bases and J by 6 bases, with 8 bases of the junction left unmatched. CDR3 length equals 15 residues. Germline-derived CDR1 and CDR2 are MNHEY and SMNVEV (reference sequence). The CDR3 coding sequence is TGTGCCAGCAGAAAACCGGGACTAGCGGTGGATACGCAGTATTTT. This translates into CASRKPGLAVDTQYF.

This clone was recorded once. The rearrangement joins TRBV27 to TRBJ2-7, with unresolved D. V lost 5 bases to trimming and J lost 7 bases, with 15 bases between them. This CDR3 region has 13 residues. Germline CDR1 is MNHEY and CDR2 is SMNVEV (reference sequence). The CDR3: CASSEQTLREQYF. The CDR3 DNA sequence: TGTGCCAGCAGTGAGCAGACTCTACGAGAGCAGTACTTC.

This chain uses TRBV4-2 with TRBJ2-7, with D possibly matching TRBD2 (6 bases). Germline V lookup: CDR1 LGHNA, CDR2 YNFKEQ. V lost 2 bases, J lost 0 bases, and 11 bases lay in between. The CDR3 spans 15 residues. The CDR3 sequence is CASSQSSSGSYEQYF. DNA for the CDR3: TGTGCCAGCAGCCAATCGAGTAGCGGCTCCTACGAGCAGTACTTC.

This rearrangement joins TRBV6-5 to TRBJ1-5, with TRBD1 as a possible D gene (5 bases). Germline V lookup: CDR1 MNHEY, CDR2 SVGAGI. The CDR3 has 13 amino acids. Trimming removed 2 bases from V and 5 bases from J, with 7 bases in between. The CDR3 bases are TGTGCCAGCAGTTACGGGGCCGATCAGCCCCAGCATTTT. Its translation: CASSYGADQPQHF.

On this clone: Within the sample, other DNA sequences also encode this same CDR3. CDR3 nucleotide sequence: TGTGCCAGCAGCTTAGTTTTAACCGGGGAGCTGTTTTTT. Translating it yields CASSLVLTGELFF. This chain uses TRBV7-2 with TRBJ2-2; no definite D call. The CDR3 extends over 13 amino acids. Germline CDR1 and CDR2: SGHTA and FQGNSA. The germline V and J ends were trimmed by 1 base and 5 bases, with 5 bases remaining between them. The full variable domain, completed using reference TRBV7-2 and TRBJ2-2, is GAGVSQSPSNKVTEKGKDVELRCDPISGHTALYWYRQSLGQGLEFLIYFQGNSAPDKSGLPSDRFSAERTGGSVSTLTIQRTQQEDSAVYLCASSLVLTGELFFGEGSRLTVL.

The rearrangement joins TRBV11-3 to TRBJ2-1; 9 nucleotides match TRBD2. Germline CDR1 is SGHNT and CDR2 is YENEEA. The CDR3 is 17 residues long. With 0 bases clipped from V and 5 bases from J, the junction kept 8 bases outside the gene matches. In DNA, the CDR3 is TGTGCCAGCAGCTTAGAGACCCTAGGCGGGAGGGACAATGAGCAGTTCTTC. This gives the protein CASSLETLGGRDNEQFF.

The chain carries TRBV16 and TRBJ1-3, with D possibly TRBD1 on 5 matching bases. Germline-derived CDR1 and CDR2 are KGHSY and FQNENV. V dropped 6 bases and J dropped 6 bases, with 21 bases sitting between them. This CDR3 has 16 residues. CDR3 DNA sequence: TGTGCCAGCAGGCTCGGGCCTACAGGTGATGCAAACACCATATATTTT. Translated, it gives CASRLGPTGDANTIYF.

The V call is TRBV14, the J call TRBJ2-7; TRBD2 is a possible D gene (6 bases). The length of the CDR3 is 16 residues. Trimming pared 0 bases from V and 9 bases from J, leaving 21 bases between. From germline, CDR1 is SGHDN and CDR2 FVKESK. DNA of the CDR3: TGTGCCAGCAGCCAAGATAGTCTAGCGATGGGTGTAAGGCAGTACTTC. Protein product: CASSQDSLAMGVRQYF.